Below, one T cell receptor beta chain is given with its context. Its antigen is currently unknown. This entry belongs to a study of shared clonotypes between healthy human individuals. Study results and caveats: Generally, naive subsets (rather than memory subsets) showed larger estimated richness.

CDR1 and CDR2 (germline): SGHVS, FQNEAQ. With V trimmed by 0 bases and J by 6 bases, 2 bases remained unmatched. The CDR3 consists of 13 residues. Profiled with immunoSEQ multiplex PCR; TCRdb holds only in-frame clones, not every one. This table holds about 510,000 clones, almost 97% found once. Caucasian adults living in Nashville, Tennessee, provided all samples. The authors divided CD4+ cells into CD45RA+ naive and CD45RA-negative memory subsets. The receptor was derived from a woman younger than 45 in good health. Sequencing was performed on naive CD4+ T cells sorted from blood. Subset: CD45RA+ positively selected. This sequence joins TRBV7-8 and TRBJ2-7; 7 nucleotides match TRBD2. The CDR3: CASSLAGRVEQYF. CDR3 coding DNA: TGTGCCAGCAGCTTAGCAGGGAGGGTCGAGCAGTACTTC.